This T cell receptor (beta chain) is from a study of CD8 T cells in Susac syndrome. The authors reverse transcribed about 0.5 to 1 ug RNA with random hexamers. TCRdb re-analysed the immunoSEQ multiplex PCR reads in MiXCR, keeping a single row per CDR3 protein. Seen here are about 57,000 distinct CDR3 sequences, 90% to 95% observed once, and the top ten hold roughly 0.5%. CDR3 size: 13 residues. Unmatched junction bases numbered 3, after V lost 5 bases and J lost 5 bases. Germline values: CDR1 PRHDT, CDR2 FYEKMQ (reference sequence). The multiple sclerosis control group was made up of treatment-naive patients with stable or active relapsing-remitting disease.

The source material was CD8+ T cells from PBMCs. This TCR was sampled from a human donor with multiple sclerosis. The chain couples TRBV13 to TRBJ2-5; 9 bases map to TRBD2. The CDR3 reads CASSALAGETQYF. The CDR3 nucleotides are TGTGCCAGCAGCGCTCTAGCGGGGGAGACCCAGTACTTC.